Shown below are 25 T cell receptor beta chains from a single sample sequenced in a study of blood T cell repertoires in COVID-19 (dated by TCRdb to the early 2020s). Receptors were amplified or captured by the immunoSEQ multiplex PCR assay. The table was pulled from immuneACCESS by TCRdb, which kept in-frame rearrangements only. Such tables lose some clones; where checked, under half of the loss comes from unresolved V genes, and the rest has no known cause. The sample yields some 77,000 clones; about 80% were counted once. The biggest ten clones account for roughly 27% of the sample. The sample comprised peripheral blood. The receptors come from a man in his 70s with acute or convalescent COVID-19.

This chain joins TRBV5-5 and TRBJ1-2; tentative D call: TRBD1 (5 bases). The CDR3 runs to 15 residues. Germline V gene data show CDR1 as SGHKS and CDR2 as YYEKEE (reference sequence). V lost 0 bases to trimming and J lost 0 bases, with 9 bases between them. CDR3: CASSLAQGPNYGYTF. Written as DNA, the CDR3 is TGTGCCAGCAGCTTGGCTCAGGGTCCTAACTATGGCTACACCTTC.

V usage is TRBV7-9 and J usage is TRBJ2-3, with 8 bases aligning to TRBD2. With 1 base clipped from V and 4 bases from J, the junction kept 4 bases outside the gene matches. The CDR3 totals 15 residues. CDR1 SEHNR and CDR2 FQNEAQ come from the germline V gene (reference sequence). In DNA form, the CDR3 reads TGTGCCAGCAGCTTAGATGGGACTAGTTCAGATACGCAGTATTTT. This translates into CASSLDGTSSDTQYF.

The chain recombines TRBV19 with TRBJ1-1, with 7 positions matching TRBD1. The CDR3 covers 13 residues. Germline V gene data show CDR1 as LNHDA and CDR2 as SQIVND (reference sequence). V dropped 0 bases and J dropped 8; count of bases not matched to a gene: 3. CDR3 nucleotides: TGTGCCAGTAGTATAGATAGGGGGCGGGAAGCTTTCTTT. It specifies CASSIDRGREAFF.

The chain couples TRBV15 to TRBJ2-7, with TRBD2 as a possible D gene (7 bases). Germline V CDR1 and CDR2: LNHNV, YYDKDF (reference sequence). The CDR3 sequence is 16 residues long. Trimming left V 5 bases short and J 4 bases short, with 21 bases between. The CDR3 DNA follows: TGTGCCACCAGCCTGACCGGGACAAGGGGAGGGTACGAGCAGTACTTC. Encoded protein: CATSLTGTRGGYEQYF.

The chain links TRBV29-1 to TRBJ1-4; 7 nucleotides align to TRBD1. Germline V gene data show CDR1 as SQVTM and CDR2 as ANQGSEA. The CDR3 contains 14 residues. Trimming took 4 bases from V and 7 from J; bases not matched to a gene: 9. In nucleotides, the CDR3 is TGCAGCGTTGGTACGACAGGGATAAGTGAAAAACTGTTTTTT. Protein product: CSVGTTGISEKLFF.

The gene calls are TRBV5-1 and TRBJ2-2, with TRBD2 matching 12 bases. In germline, CDR1 is SGHRS, CDR2 YFSETQ. The CDR3 length is 16 residues. J lost 10 bases, V lost 1 base, and 8 bases had no gene match. In DNA form, the CDR3 reads TGCGCCAGCAGCTTGACCCCGACTAGCGGGAGCCTGGAGCTGTTTTTT. Protein: CASSLTPTSGSLELFF.

The chain combines TRBV25-1 with TRBJ2-7, with 12 bases fitting TRBD2. The junction had 6 bases not matched to a gene; V was cut back by 1 base and J by 5 bases. CDR1 and CDR2 from the germline V gene are MGHDK and SYGVNS. CDR3 length: 16 amino acids. Here the CDR3 reads CASSESLAGGVHEQYF. CDR3 sequence (DNA): TGTGCCAGCAGTGAATCGCTAGCGGGAGGGGTCCACGAGCAGTACTTC.

This rearrangement joins TRBV11-1 to TRBJ2-7; a possible D gene is TRBD1 (5 bases). Germline V CDR1 and CDR2: SGHAT, FQDESV (reference sequence). Trimming cost V 3 bases and J 3 bases, with 15 bases left between them. This CDR3 spans 15 amino acids. The CDR3 bases are TGTGCCAGCAGCTTGGTAGGGGCTGCGAGCTACGAGCAGTACTTC. Residues: CASSLVGAASYEQYF.

The chain uses TRBV24-1 and TRBJ2-3; no clear D. The CDR3 spans 14 residues. Deletions cut 2 bases from V and 0 bases from J, with 5 bases between. Germline CDR1 is KGHDR and CDR2 is SFDVKD. CDR3 DNA: TGTGCCACCAGTGATTCGAGGAGCACAGATACGCAGTATTTT. Protein sequence: CATSDSRSTDTQYF.

The chain joins TRBV29-1 to TRBJ2-3; 7 bases are shared with TRBD2. V lost 8 bases to trimming and J lost 5 bases; unmatched junction nucleotides: 4. The CDR3 is 11 amino acids. Germline CDR1 reads SQVTM; CDR2 reads ANQGSEA. CDR3 protein: CSLGGVDTQYF. The CDR3 bases are TGCAGCCTGGGAGGGGTAGATACGCAGTATTTT.

The chain couples TRBV9 to TRBJ2-5; 8 nucleotides match TRBD2. Germline V gene sequence: CDR1 SGDLS, CDR2 YYNGEE. This CDR3 has 14 amino acids. V was clipped by 2 bases and J by 4 bases; unmatched bases: 4. The CDR3 loop is CASSVSGRGETQYF. CDR3 DNA sequence: TGTGCCAGCAGCGTCAGCGGGAGAGGAGAGACCCAGTACTTC.

The chain has TRBV28 and TRBJ1-2; 10 nucleotides match TRBD1. Germline values: CDR1 MDHEN, CDR2 SYDVKM. V trimming: 0 bases; J trimming: 6 bases; junction bases outside the gene matches: 13. This CDR3 contains 18 residues. CDR3: CASSLWGIGTGVWDGYTF. In DNA, the CDR3 is TGTGCCAGCAGTTTATGGGGAATCGGGACAGGGGTGTGGGATGGCTACACCTTC.

The rearrangement uses TRBV6-5 and TRBJ2-1; 8 nucleotides line up with TRBD2. Germline assignment: CDR1 MNHEY and CDR2 SVGAGI. The CDR3 totals 13 residues. The trim removed 6 bases at V and 7 bases at J, leaving 5 bases unmatched. CDR3 sequence: CASSRTSRNEQFF. In DNA, the CDR3 is TGTGCCAGCAGCCGGACTAGCAGGAATGAGCAGTTCTTC.

This sequence joins TRBV14 and TRBJ1-4; no firm D call. V shed 3 bases and J shed 4 bases, with 9 bases lying between them. The germline CDR1 and CDR2 sequences are SGHDN and FVKESK. CDR3 length equals 14 residues. The CDR3 DNA reads as TGTGCCAGCAGCCACCGGGTTGGTAATGAAAAACTGTTTTTT. Protein product: CASSHRVGNEKLFF.

This sequence joins TRBV7-9 and TRBJ1-5, with D unresolved. V lost 5 bases and J lost 12, with 14 bases in between. This CDR3 is built from 12 residues. Per germline, CDR1 SEHNR and CDR2 FQNEAQ (reference sequence). This CDR3 reads CASSHEGPLQHF. In DNA form, the CDR3 reads TGTGCCAGCAGCCACGAGGGTCCCCTCCAGCATTTT. Drawing the rest from reference TRBV7-9 and TRBJ1-5, the complete variable domain is DTGVSQNPRHKITKRGQNVTFRCDPISEHNRLYWYRQTLGQGPEFLTYFQNEAQLEKSRLLSDRFSAERPKGSFSTLEIQRTEQGDSAMYLCASSHEGPLQHFGDGTRLSIL.

This clone appeared a few times. J is TRBJ1-1 and V is TRBV14; D may be TRBD1 (5 bases). CDR3 length equals 13 residues. The V end was cut by 1 base, the J end by 9 bases, with 12 bases between. Germline V gene data show CDR1 as SGHDN and CDR2 as FVKESK. CDR3 amino acids: CASSQAAGTKAFF. DNA for the CDR3: TGTGCCAGCAGCCAAGCTGCCGGGACTAAAGCTTTCTTT.

The gene calls are TRBV5-1 and TRBJ1-1; 8 nucleotides line up with TRBD1. CDR3 length: 15 residues. With 2 bases clipped from V and 4 bases from J, the junction kept 7 bases outside the gene matches. Germline CDR1 and CDR2: SGHRS and YFSETQ. For the CDR3, the DNA is TGCGCCAGCAGCTTCCCGGACAGGGCAGGCACTGAAGCTTTCTTT. Its protein is CASSFPDRAGTEAFF. Full variable domain (missing parts from reference TRBV5-1 and TRBJ1-1): KAGVTQTPRYLIKTRGQQVTLSCSPISGHRSVSWYQQTPGQGLQFLFEYFSETQRNKGNFPGRFSGRQFSNSRSEMNVSTLELGDSALYLCASSFPDRAGTEAFFGQGTRLTVV.

The V call is TRBV12-5, the J call TRBJ1-4; TRBD1 aligns across 9 bases. CDR1 and CDR2 from the germline V gene are LGHNT and FRNRAP. V lost 5 bases and J lost 7; bases outside the gene matches: 5. The CDR3 contains 14 residues. The CDR3 DNA sequence: TGTGCTAGTGGTGCGGGACAGGGAGTTGAAAAACTGTTTTTT. This translates into CASGAGQGVEKLFF.

This chain connects TRBV6-5 to TRBJ1-4; a possible D gene is TRBD1 (6 bases). Germline V gene lookup returns CDR1 MNHEY and CDR2 SVGAGI. Trimming shortened V by 9 bases and J by 8 bases, and 10 bases separated the two germline ends. The CDR3 length is 11 residues. The DNA for the CDR3 is TGTGCCAGTAGGGGGTCAGAAAAACTGTTTTTT. Its translation is CASRGSEKLFF.

This chain joins TRBV27 and TRBJ2-2, with D hard to call. In germline, CDR1 is MNHEY, CDR2 SMNVEV (reference sequence). The CDR3 is 13 amino acids. V was trimmed by 3 bases and J by 2 bases, leaving 4 bases between them. CDR3 in amino acids: CASSFRNTGELFF. CDR3 coding DNA: TGTGCCAGCAGTTTCAGAAACACCGGGGAGCTGTTTTTT.

The genes are TRBV19 and TRBJ2-3; 7 bases align to TRBD2. The V and J ends lost 6 bases and 1 base, in that order; junction bases with no gene match: 10. The CDR3 has 16 residues. In germline, CDR1 is LNHDA, CDR2 SQIVND (reference sequence). CDR3 loop: CASSRKTSARTDTQYF. DNA of the CDR3: TGTGCCAGTAGCCGAAAAACTAGCGCGCGCACAGATACGCAGTATTTT. Full variable domain (outside the CDR3, taken from reference TRBV19 and TRBJ2-3): DGGITQSPKYLFRKEGQNVTLSCEQNLNHDAMYWYRQDPGQGLRLIYYSQIVNDFQKGDIAEGYSVSREKKESFPLTVTSAQKNPTAFYLCASSRKTSARTDTQYFGPGTRLTVL.

The table lists this clone with a count of one. The V and J genes are TRBV2 and TRBJ2-5; 10 bases agree with TRBD1. The J segment lost 5 bases and the V segment lost 6 bases, leaving 9 bases of the junction unmatched. This CDR3 contains 15 residues. Germline V lookup: CDR1 SNHLY, CDR2 FYNNEI. CDR3 loop: CASSTRQGAGETQYF. The CDR3 DNA reads TGTGCCAGCAGCACCAGACAGGGGGCGGGGGAGACCCAGTACTTC.

The gene calls are TRBV19 and TRBJ2-4; a weak D match, TRBD1 (7 bases). V dropped 6 bases and J dropped 7 bases, with 10 bases sitting between them. The CDR3 is made up of 12 amino acids. Germline CDR1 reads LNHDA; CDR2 reads SQIVND (reference sequence). The CDR3 loop is CASSPGGNIQYF. The CDR3 nucleotides read TGTGCCAGTAGCCCAGGGGGGAACATTCAGTACTTC.

The J gene is TRBJ2-1, the V gene TRBV11-3; 9 nucleotides agree with TRBD1. The CDR3 spans 16 residues. V shed 3 bases, J shed 2 bases, and the junction held 5 bases outside the gene matches. Germline V gene lookup returns CDR1 SGHNT and CDR2 YENEEA. The CDR3 region has the DNA TGTGCCAGCAGCTTGACGACAGGGGGAACCTACAATGAGCAGTTCTTC. Translating gives CASSLTTGGTYNEQFF.

This clone has only a few counts. The rearrangement joins TRBV9 to TRBJ1-2; tentative D call: TRBD1 (6 bases). This CDR3 spans 15 amino acids. Deletions cut 3 bases from V and 4 bases from J, with 16 bases between. Germline V CDR1 and CDR2: SGDLS, YYNGEE. The CDR3 region is CASSGGPEVGYGYTF. CDR3 coding DNA: TGTGCCAGCAGCGGGGGGCCTGAGGTCGGCTATGGCTACACCTTC. The variable domain in full, completed from reference TRBV9 and TRBJ1-2, reads DSGVTQTPKHLITATGQRVTLRCSPRSGDLSVYWYQQSLDQGLQFLIQYYNGEERAKGNILERFSAQQFPDLHSELNLSSLELGDSALYFCASSGGPEVGYGYTFGSGTRLTVV.